This T cell receptor (beta chain) was sequenced during a study of T cells in Graves' hyperthyroidism and ophthalmopathy (dated by TCRdb to between 2018 and 2021). In terms of the full investigation: Peripheral blood was sampled at the time of initial diagnosis, prior to any treatment. The 90 to 100 discovery patients were randomly split 7:3 into training and test sets. Thyroid tissue and blood T-cell repertoires from six Graves' hyperthyroidism patients were also compared in the study. Prospective prediction of ophthalmopathy was tested in an independent validation cohort consisting of roughly 20 hyperthyroidism patients and around 16 patients who later progressed to ophthalmopathy. According to the paper, TCR Vbeta CDR3 sequencing was carried out on around 140 peripheral blood samples, which came from under 50 ophthalmopathy, around 74 hyperthyroidism and roughly 17 progressor patients. Following sampling, methimazole starting at 30 mg daily was given to hyperthyroidism patients, and high-dose intravenous methylprednisolone was given to ophthalmopathy patients. A discovery cohort of about 96 patients, about 44 with Graves' ophthalmopathy and about 58 with stable Graves' hyperthyroidism, was used to find distinguishing TCR V-J signatures.

This clonotype was counted many times. Its antigen specificity is not known. No base quality values were provided; no much bigger clone lies one nucleotide off. The paper as a whole reports these results and caveats: Sample size was not statistically predetermined, and blinding of investigators to group allocation was not performed. In validation, the model predicted progression to ophthalmopathy a median of approximately 6.3 months before onset, with roughly 71% sensitivity and about 75% specificity. In cross-validation, a model built on a 13 V-J signature told ophthalmopathy apart from stable hyperthyroidism with approximately 91% sensitivity and about 81% specificity, and in testing the same model reached 80%/75%. Most expanded thyroid clonotypes (frequency above 0.001) were also detected in blood, suggesting blood repertoires may reflect thyroid immune responses.

The CDR3 numbers 14 residues from cysteine through phenylalanine. Just CDR3 DNA is preserved here, 42 bases in frame from base 1. A distance of 9 bases separates the germline ends of V and J, which lose 1 base and 2 bases respectively. From the germline V gene (reference sequence), CDR1 is SEHNR and CDR2 is FQNEAQ. Amplification of TCR beta CDR3 regions was carried out from RNA transcripts. A first-round RT-PCR of the TCR CDR3 used the HTBI primer set with the Qiagen OneStep RT-PCR kit. Libraries were constructed in a second round of multiplex PCR, after which size selection and purification were carried out. Libraries were sequenced paired-end with 100 bp reads on an Illumina HiSeq2000. Per the authors' processing: SOAPnuke was used to process the raw data, with reads discarded if the reads contained adapters or uncalled bases, had a mean Phred below 15, or lacked an exact constant-primer or identifier match. High-quality paired reads were merged with COPE v1.2.5, and unique nucleotide sequences were defined as clonotypes. MiTCR v1.1 was used to align clonotypes to the IMGT TRBV, TRBD and TRBJ reference segments. The analysis was restricted to V-J combinations with a frequency above 0.0001, which together covered about 99% of the repertoires. A TCS score was defined as the ratio between F50 (clonal expansion) and ExV (chaos), using BLOSUM62-based TCRdist between CDR3 peptides within each V-J. Welch's t-statistics and random forest reduced fewer than 600 V-J features to 13, which were used in a naive Bayes classifier (R e1071). TCRdb reworked the public reads: Q25 trimming with fastp, MiXCR clone assembly, productive beta chains retained. Rows are unified per CDR3 protein, each entry keeping the most common DNA and genes. These V and J calls derive from TCRdb rather than the authors' analysis. The sample table contains about 640,000 distinct CDR3 sequences; only one count was recorded for roughly 15% of them. Around an eighth of the sample comes from the top ten.

Ophthalmopathy patients had moderately to severely active disease, Clinical Activity Score of at least 3, NOSPECS grade of at least 4, and duration under 3 months. The study excluded patients with uncontrolled infections, other autoimmune diseases, pregnancy or lactation. Clinical symptoms, serum thyroxine and TRAb, thyroid ultrasound, and orbital computed tomography formed the basis for the diagnoses. Ficoll-Paque density gradient centrifugation was used to isolate PBMCs from approximately 10 ml of fresh peripheral blood. Trizol reagent was used to extract total RNA, and RNA quality was then checked on an Agilent 2100 Bioanalyzer.

The clonotype originates from a woman between 45 and 60 years old with Graves' ophthalmopathy. Sequenced: blood. The chain was built from TRBV7-9 and TRBJ2-7, with a weak D call of TRBD1 (6 bases match). The DNA sequence follows: TGTGCCAGCAGCTTAGGGACAGTTCCCTACGAGCAGTACTTC. This sequence encodes CASSLGTVPYEQYF. Outside the CDR3, residues come from the reference TRBV7-9 and TRBJ2-7 proteins, so the full variable domain is: DTGVSQNPRHKITKRGQNVTFRCDPISEHNRLYWYRQTLGQGPEFLTYFQNEAQLEKSRLLSDRFSAERPKGSFSTLEIQRTEQGDSAMYLCASSLGTVPYEQYFGPGTRLTVT.